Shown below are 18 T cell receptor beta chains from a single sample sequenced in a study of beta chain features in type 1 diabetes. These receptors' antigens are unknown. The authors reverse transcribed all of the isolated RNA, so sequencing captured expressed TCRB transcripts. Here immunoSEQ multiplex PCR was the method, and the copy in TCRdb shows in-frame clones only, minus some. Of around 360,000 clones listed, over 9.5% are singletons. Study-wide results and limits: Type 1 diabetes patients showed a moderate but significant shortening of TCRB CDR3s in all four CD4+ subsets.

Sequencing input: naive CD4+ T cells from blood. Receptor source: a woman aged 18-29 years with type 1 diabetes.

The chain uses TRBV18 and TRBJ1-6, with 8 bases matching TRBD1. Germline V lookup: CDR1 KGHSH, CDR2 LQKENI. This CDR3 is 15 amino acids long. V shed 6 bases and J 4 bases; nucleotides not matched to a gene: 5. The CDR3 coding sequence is TGTGCCAGCTCGCAGGGGGCTCGGTATAATTCACCCCTCCACTTT. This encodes CASSQGARYNSPLHF.

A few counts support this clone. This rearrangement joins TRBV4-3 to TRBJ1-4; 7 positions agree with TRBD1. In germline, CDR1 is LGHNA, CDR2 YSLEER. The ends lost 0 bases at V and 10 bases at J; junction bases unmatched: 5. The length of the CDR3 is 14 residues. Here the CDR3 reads CASSQEGQGGKLFF. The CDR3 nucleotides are TGCGCCAGCAGCCAAGAAGGGCAGGGGGGAAAACTGTTTTTT.

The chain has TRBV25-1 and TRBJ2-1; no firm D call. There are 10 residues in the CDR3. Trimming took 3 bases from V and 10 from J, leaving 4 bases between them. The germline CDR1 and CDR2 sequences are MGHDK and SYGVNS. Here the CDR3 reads CASSEQEQFF. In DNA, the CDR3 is TGTGCCAGCAGTGAGCAGGAGCAGTTCTTC.

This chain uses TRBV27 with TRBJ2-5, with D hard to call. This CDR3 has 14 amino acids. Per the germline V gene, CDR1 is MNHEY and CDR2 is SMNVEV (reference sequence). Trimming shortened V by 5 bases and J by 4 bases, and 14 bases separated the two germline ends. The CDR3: CASSRRASLETQYF. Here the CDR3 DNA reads TGTGCCAGCAGTCGCCGAGCGAGTTTAGAGACCCAGTACTTC.

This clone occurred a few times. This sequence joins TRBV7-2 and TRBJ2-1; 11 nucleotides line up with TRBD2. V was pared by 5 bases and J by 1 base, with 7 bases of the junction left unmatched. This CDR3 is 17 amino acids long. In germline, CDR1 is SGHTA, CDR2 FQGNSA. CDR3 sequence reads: CASSPQLAGGSYNEQFF. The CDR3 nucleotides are TGTGCCAGCAGCCCACAGCTAGCGGGGGGATCCTACAATGAGCAGTTCTTC.

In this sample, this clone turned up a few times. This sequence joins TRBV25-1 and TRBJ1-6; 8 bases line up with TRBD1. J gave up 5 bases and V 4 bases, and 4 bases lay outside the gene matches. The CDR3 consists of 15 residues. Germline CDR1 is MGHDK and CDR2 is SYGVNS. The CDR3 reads CASSVGQGDNSPLHF. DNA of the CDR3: TGTGCCAGCAGTGTTGGACAGGGAGATAATTCACCCCTCCACTTT.

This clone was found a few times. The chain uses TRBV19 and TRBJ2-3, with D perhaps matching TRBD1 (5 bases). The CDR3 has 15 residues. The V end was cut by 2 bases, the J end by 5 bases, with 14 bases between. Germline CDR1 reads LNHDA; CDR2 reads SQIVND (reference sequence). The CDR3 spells CASSIQGTSGDTQYF. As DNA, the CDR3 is TGTGCCAGTAGTATACAGGGAACCTCGGGAGATACGCAGTATTTT.

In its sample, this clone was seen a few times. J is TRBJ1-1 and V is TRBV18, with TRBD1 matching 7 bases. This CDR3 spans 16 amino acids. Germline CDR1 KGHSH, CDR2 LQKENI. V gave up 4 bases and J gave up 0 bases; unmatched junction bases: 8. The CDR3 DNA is TGTGCCAGCTCACTAACGACAGGGCCCATGAACACTGAAGCTTTCTTT. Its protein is CASSLTTGPMNTEAFF.

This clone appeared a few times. CDR3 sequence reads: CASSLDRGREKLFF. The CDR3 region has the DNA TGTGCCAGCAGCTTAGACAGGGGGAGGGAAAAACTGTTTTTT. This sequence joins TRBV11-2 and TRBJ1-4; 7 bases map to TRBD1. The J segment lost 8 bases and the V segment lost 0 bases, leaving 3 bases of the junction unmatched. The CDR3 has 14 residues. The germline V gene has CDR1 SGHAT and CDR2 FQNNGV. The variable domain in full, with the rest retrieved from reference TRBV11-2 and TRBJ1-4, is EAGVAQSPRYKIIEKRQSVAFWCNPISGHATLYWYQQILGQGPKLLIQFQNNGVVDDSQLPKDRFSAERLKGVDSTLKIQPAKLEDSAVYLCASSLDRGREKLFFGSGTQLSVL.

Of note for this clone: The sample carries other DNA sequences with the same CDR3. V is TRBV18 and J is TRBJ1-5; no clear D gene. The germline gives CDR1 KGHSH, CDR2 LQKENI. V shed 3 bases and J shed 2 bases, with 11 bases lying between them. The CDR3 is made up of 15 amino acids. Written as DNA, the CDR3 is TGTGCCAGCTCACCCCCCCCGGGTGGCAATCAGCCCCAGCATTTT. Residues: CASSPPPGGNQPQHF.

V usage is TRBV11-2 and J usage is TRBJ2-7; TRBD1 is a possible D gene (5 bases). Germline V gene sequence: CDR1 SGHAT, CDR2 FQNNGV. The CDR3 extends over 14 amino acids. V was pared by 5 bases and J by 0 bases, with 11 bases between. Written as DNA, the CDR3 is TGTGCCAGCAGCGACCGACAGCCCTCCTACGAGCAGTACTTC. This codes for CASSDRQPSYEQYF.

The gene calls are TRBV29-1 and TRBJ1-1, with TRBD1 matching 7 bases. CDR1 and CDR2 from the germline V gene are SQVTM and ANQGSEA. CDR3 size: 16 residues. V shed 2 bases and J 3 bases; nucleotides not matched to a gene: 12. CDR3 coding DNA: TGCAGCGTTGAAAACCCCCCTACAGGGGTAGACACTGAAGCTTTCTTT. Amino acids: CSVENPPTGVDTEAFF.

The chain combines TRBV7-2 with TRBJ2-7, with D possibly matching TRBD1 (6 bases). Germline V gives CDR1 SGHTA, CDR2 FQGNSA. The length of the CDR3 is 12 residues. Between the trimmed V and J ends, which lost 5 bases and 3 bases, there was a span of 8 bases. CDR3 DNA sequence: TGTGCCAGCAGCATACAGGGCTACGAGCAGTACTTC. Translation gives CASSIQGYEQYF.

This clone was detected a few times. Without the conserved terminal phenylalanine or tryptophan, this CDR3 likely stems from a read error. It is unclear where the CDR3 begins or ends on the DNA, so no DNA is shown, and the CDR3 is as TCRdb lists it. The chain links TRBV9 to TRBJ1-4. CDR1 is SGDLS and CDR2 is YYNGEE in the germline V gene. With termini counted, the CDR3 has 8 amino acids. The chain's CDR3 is CASSVYFL.

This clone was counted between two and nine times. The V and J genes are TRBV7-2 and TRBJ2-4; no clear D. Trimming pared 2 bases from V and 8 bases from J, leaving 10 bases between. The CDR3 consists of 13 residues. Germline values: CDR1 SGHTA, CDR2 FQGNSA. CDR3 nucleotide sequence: TGTGCCAGCAGCTTACTTTCCCCCGACATTCAGTACTTC. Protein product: CASSLLSPDIQYF.

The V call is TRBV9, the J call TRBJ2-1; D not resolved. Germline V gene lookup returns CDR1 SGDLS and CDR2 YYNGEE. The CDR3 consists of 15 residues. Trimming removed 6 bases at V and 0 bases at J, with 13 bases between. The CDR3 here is CASTRVESSYNEQFF. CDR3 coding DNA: TGTGCCAGCACCCGGGTCGAAAGCTCCTACAATGAGCAGTTCTTC. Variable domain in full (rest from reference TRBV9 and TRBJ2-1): DSGVTQTPKHLITATGQRVTLRCSPRSGDLSVYWYQQSLDQGLQFLIQYYNGEERAKGNILERFSAQQFPDLHSELNLSSLELGDSALYFCASTRVESSYNEQFFGPGTRLTVL.

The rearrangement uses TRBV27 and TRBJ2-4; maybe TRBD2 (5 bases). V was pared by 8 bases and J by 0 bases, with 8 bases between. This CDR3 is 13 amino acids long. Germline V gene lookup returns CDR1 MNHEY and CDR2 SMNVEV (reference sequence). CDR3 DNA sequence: TGTGCCAGCGGACTTCTAGCCAAAAACATTCAGTACTTC. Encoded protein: CASGLLAKNIQYF.

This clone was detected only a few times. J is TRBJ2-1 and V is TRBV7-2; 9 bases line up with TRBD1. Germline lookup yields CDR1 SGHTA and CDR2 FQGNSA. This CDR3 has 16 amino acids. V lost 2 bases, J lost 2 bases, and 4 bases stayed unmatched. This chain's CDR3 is CASSLPGTGTYNEQFF. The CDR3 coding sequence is TGTGCCAGCAGCTTACCCGGGACAGGGACCTACAATGAGCAGTTCTTC.